This is a list of T cell receptor beta chains from one sample in a study of shared clonotypes between healthy human individuals. TCRdb keeps only in-frame clones here, not all; method: immunoSEQ multiplex PCR. The data show around 1,900,000 clones, 85% to 95% seen once. Sequences were obtained from naive CD8+ T cells from PBMCs. Receptors were obtained from a man between 18 and 29 years old in good health. Some clones in this sample may be carry-over from other donors' samples. CDR3s include the opening cysteine and the closing phenylalanine or tryptophan. The order of the fields is V gene, CDR3 protein.

V: TRBV28; CDR3: CASSLVGGNTEAFF
V: TRBV15; CDR3: CATSSVQSGPDTQYF
V: TRBV6-5; CDR3: CASRGQGSINEQFF
V: TRBV27; CDR3: CASSLSASLWGEIYGYTF
V: TRBV2; CDR3: CASSGRGTVQETQYF
V: TRBV9; CDR3: CASSVSGADNQPQHF
V: TRBV5-1; CDR3: CASSLDARGEKLFF
V: TRBV7-2; CDR3: CASSRRIQGSYGYTF
V: TRBV15; CDR3: CATSTGGSSYEQYF
V: TRBV7-8; CDR3: CASSLGGLNYNEQFF
V: TRBV4-2; CDR3: CASSQVFEGNTEAFF
V: TRBV15; CDR3: CATSWGHPSTEQYF
V: TRBV27; CDR3: CASSPLRRRSPDTQYF